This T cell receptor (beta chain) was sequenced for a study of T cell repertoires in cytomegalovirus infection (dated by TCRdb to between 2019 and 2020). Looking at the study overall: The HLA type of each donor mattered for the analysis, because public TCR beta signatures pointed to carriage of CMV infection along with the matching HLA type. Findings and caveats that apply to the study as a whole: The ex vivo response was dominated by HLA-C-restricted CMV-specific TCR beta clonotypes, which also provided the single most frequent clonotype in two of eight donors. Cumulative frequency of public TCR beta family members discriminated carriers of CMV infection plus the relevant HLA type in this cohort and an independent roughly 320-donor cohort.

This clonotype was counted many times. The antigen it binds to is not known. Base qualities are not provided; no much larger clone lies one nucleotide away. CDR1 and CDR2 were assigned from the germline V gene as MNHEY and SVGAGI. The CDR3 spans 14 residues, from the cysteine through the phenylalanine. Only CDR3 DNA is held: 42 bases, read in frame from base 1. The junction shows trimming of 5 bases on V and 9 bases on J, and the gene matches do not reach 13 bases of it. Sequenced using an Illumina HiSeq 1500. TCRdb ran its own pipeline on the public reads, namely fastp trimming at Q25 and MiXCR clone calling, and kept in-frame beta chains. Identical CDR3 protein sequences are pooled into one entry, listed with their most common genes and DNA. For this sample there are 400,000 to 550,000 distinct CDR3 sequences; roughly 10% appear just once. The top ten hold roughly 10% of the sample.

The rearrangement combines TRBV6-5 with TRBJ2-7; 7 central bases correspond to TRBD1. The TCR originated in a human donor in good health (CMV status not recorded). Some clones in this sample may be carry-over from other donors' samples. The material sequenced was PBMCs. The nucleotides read TGTGCCAGCAGTACCGGGACAGCCGTTACGAGGCAGTACTTC. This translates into CASSTGTAVTRQYF.